This entry features one T cell receptor (beta chain) sequence. The data stem from a study of blood T cell repertoires in COVID-19. TCRdb's copy holds only in-frame clones and misses some; the assay was immunoSEQ multiplex PCR. Among about 200,000 clones listed, approximately 81% were seen once. Germline CDR1 SNHLY, CDR2 FYNNEI. Trimming removed 8 bases from V and 0 bases from J; junction bases left unmatched: 10. This CDR3 region has 17 residues. The specimen sequenced was peripheral blood. The receptor was derived from a woman older than 75 with acute or convalescent COVID-19. The rearrangement joins TRBV2 to TRBJ1-2; TRBD1 matches 12 bases. The CDR3 sequence: CASSRDRGPIANYGYTF. The CDR3 DNA is TGTGCCAGCTCGAGGGACAGGGGGCCTATAGCTAACTATGGCTACACCTTC.